This T cell receptor beta chain was recovered during a study of PD-L1 blockade in urothelial cancer. About the study: Each participant's history included 0 to 3 prior chemotherapy regimens. When blood samples were assessed, the median T cell count was about 140,000.

Assay used: immunoSEQ multiplex PCR; TCRdb lists only in-frame clones, some missing. In the table there are under 95,000 clones, around 84% of which are singletons. Time point noted: pretreatment peripheral blood. The V gene lost 5 bases and the J gene lost 4 bases, with 20 bases spanning the gap. Per germline, CDR1 LNHDA and CDR2 SQIVND (reference sequence). The CDR3 sequence is 16 residues long. This TCR came from a man aged 60 to 75 with urothelial cancer. The J gene is TRBJ1-1, the V gene TRBV19, with D hard to call. The material sequenced was PBMCs, taken around atezolizumab (anti-PD-L1) treatment. For the CDR3, the DNA is TGTGCCAGTAGTGCGAATCTGGACTACGGTATCACTGAAGCTTTCTTT. Protein: CASSANLDYGITEAFF.